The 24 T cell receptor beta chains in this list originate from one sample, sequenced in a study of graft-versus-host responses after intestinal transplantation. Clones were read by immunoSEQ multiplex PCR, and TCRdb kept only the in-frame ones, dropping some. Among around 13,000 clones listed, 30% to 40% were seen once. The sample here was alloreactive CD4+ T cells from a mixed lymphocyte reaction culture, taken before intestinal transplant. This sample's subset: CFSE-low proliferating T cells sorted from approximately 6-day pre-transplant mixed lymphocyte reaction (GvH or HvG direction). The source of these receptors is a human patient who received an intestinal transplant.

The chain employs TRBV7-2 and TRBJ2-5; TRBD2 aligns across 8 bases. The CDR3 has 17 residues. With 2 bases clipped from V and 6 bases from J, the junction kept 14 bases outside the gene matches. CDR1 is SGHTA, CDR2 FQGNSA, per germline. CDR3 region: CASSLFDASGGRQTQYF. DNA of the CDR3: TGTGCCAGCAGCTTATTCGATGCAAGCGGGGGACGACAGACCCAGTACTTC.

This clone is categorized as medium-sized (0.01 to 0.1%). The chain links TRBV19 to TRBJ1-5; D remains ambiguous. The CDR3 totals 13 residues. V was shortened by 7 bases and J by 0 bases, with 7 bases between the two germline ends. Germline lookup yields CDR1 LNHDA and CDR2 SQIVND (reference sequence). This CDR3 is CASKRDSNQPQHF. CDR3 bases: TGTGCCAGTAAGCGGGATAGCAATCAGCCCCAGCATTTT.

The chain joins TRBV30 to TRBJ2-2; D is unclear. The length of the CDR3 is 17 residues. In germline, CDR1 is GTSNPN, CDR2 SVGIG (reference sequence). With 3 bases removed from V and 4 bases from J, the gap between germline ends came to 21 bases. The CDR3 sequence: CAWSPVRDNSGTGELFF. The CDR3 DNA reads TGTGCCTGGAGCCCCGTACGAGATAATTCAGGCACCGGGGAGCTGTTTTTT.

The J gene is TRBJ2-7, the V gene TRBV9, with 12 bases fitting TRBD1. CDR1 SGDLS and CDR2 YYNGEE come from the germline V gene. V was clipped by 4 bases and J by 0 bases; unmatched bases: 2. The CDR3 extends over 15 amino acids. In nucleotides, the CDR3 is TGTGCCAGCAGCCGGGACAGGGGGCTCTCCTACGAGCAGTACTTC. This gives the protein CASSRDRGLSYEQYF.

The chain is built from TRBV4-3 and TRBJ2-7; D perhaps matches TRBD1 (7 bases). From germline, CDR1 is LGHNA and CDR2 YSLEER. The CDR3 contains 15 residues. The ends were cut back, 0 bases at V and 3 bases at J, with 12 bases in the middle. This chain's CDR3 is CASSQDWQGGYEQYF. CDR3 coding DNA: TGCGCCAGCAGCCAAGATTGGCAGGGGGGCTACGAGCAGTACTTC.

CDR3 amino acids: CASSFTTSGGFLSDTQYF. CDR3 coding DNA: TGTGCCAGCAGCTTTACGACCAGCGGGGGGTTTCTTTCAGATACGCAGTATTTT. The chain joins TRBV7-2 to TRBJ2-3; TRBD2 agrees at 9 bases. Germline V gene sequence: CDR1 SGHTA, CDR2 FQGNSA. CDR3 length: 18 amino acids. Trimming at V came to 3 bases and at J to 4 bases, leaving 14 bases not matched to a gene.

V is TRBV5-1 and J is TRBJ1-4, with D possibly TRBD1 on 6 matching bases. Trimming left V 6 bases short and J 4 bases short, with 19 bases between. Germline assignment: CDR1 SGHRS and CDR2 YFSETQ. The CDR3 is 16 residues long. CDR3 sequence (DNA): TGCGCCAGCACCCCCGGGGGGGGCCCCCTTAATGAAAAACTGTTTTTT. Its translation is CASTPGGGPLNEKLFF.

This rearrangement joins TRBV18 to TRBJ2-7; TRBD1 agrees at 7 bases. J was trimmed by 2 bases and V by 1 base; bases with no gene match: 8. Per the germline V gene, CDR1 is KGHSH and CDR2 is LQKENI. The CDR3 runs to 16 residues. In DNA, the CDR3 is TGTGCCAGCTCACCACTACCAGGGACAGCGACCTACGAGCAGTACTTC. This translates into CASSPLPGTATYEQYF.

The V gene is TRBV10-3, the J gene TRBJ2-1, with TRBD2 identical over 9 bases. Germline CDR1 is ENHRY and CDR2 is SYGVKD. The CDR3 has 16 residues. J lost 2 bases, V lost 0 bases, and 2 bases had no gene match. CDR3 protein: CAISESGLAPYNEQFF. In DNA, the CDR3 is TGTGCCATCAGTGAGTCGGGACTAGCCCCCTACAATGAGCAGTTCTTC.

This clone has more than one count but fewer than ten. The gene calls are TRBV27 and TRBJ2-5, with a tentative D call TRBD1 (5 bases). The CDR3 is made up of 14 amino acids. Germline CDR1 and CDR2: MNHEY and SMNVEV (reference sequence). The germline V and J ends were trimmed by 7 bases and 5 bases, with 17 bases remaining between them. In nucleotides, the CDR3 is TGTGCCAGCAAGGTCCCCGCAGGGAAGGAGACCCAGTACTTC. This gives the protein CASKVPAGKETQYF.

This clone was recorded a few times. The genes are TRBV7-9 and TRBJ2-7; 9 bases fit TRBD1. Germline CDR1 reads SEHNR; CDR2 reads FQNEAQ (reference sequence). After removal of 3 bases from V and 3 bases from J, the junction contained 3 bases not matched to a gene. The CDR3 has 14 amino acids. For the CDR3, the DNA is TGTGCCAGCAGCTTGGGACAGGGAAACTACGAGCAGTACTTC. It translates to CASSLGQGNYEQYF.

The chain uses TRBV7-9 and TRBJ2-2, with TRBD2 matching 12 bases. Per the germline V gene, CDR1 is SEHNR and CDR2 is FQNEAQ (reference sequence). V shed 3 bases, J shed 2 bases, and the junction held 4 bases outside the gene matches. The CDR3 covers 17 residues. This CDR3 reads CASSFRTSGANTGELFF. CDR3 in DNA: TGTGCCAGCAGCTTTCGGACTAGCGGGGCAAACACCGGGGAGCTGTTTTTT.

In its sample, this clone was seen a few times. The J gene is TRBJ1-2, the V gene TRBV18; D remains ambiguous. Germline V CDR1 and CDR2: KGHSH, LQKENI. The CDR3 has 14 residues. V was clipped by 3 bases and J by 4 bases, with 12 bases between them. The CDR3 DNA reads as TGTGCCAGCTCACCCCTTACGAGTTTCTATGGCTACACCTTC. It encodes CASSPLTSFYGYTF.

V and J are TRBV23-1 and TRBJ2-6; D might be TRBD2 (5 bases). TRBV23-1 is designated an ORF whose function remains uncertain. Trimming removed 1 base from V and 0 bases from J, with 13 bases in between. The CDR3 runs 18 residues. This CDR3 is CASSQFRDFISGANVLTF. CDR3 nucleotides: TGCGCCAGCAGTCAATTCCGGGATTTTATCTCTGGGGCCAACGTCCTGACTTTC.

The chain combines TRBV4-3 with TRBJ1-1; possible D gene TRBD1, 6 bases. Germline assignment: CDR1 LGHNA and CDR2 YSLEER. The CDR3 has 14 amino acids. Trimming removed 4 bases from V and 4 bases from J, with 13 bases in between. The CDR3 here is CASSRTQGPTEAFF. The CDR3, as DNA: TGCGCCAGCAGCCGCACACAGGGTCCCACTGAAGCTTTCTTT.

Here the CDR3 DNA reads TGTGCCAGCAGCCCGCAGACAGGGCATGGCTACACCTTC. It encodes CASSPQTGHGYTF. The rearrangement uses TRBV7-2 and TRBJ1-2; 7 nucleotides align to TRBD1. Unmatched junction bases numbered 6, after V lost 5 bases and J lost 6 bases. CDR3 length equals 13 residues. CDR1 SGHTA and CDR2 FQGNSA come from the germline V gene.

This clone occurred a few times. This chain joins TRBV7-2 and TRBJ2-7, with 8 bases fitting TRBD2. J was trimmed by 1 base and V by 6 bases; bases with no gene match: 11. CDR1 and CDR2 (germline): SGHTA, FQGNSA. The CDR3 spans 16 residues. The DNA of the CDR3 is TGTGCCAGCAGTTTCGGGGGGGCCGCCTTTTCCTACGAGCAGTACTTC. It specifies CASSFGGAAFSYEQYF. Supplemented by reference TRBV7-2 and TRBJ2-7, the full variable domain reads GAGVSQSPSNKVTEKGKDVELRCDPISGHTALYWYRQSLGQGLEFLIYFQGNSAPDKSGLPSDRFSAERTGGSVSTLTIQRTQQEDSAVYLCASSFGGAAFSYEQYFGPGTRLTVT.

The CDR3 DNA reads TGTGCCAGCAAGGCCAGCGGGGGGACGATAACGCAGTACTTC. This codes for CASKASGGTITQYF. The chain employs TRBV6-5 and TRBJ2-7; TRBD2 matches 9 bases. V shed 7 bases and J 9 bases; nucleotides not matched to a gene: 13. Germline CDR1 MNHEY, CDR2 SVGAGI. The CDR3 totals 14 residues.

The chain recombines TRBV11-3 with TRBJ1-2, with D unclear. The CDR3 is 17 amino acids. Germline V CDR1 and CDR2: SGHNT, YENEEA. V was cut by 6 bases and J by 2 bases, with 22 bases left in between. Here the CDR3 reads CASSNGPLSQLNYGYTF. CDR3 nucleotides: TGTGCCAGCAGTAATGGGCCCTTGTCGCAACTCAACTATGGCTACACCTTC.

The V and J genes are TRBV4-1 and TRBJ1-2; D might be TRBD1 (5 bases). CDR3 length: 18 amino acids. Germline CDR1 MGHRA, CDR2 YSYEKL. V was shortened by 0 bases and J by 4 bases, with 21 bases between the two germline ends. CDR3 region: CASSQDGGGATPPYGYTF. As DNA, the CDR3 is TGCGCCAGCAGCCAAGATGGTGGAGGGGCCACCCCCCCCTATGGCTACACCTTC.

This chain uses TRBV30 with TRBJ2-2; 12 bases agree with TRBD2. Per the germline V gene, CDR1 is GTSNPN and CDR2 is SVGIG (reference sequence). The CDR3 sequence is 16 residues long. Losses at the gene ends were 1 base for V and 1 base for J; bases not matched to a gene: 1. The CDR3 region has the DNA TGTGCCTGGAGTGGGGGACTAGCGGGGAACACCGGGGAGCTGTTTTTT. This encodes CAWSGGLAGNTGELFF. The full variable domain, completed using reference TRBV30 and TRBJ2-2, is SQTIHQWPATLVQPVGSPLSLECTVEGTSNPNLYWYRQAAGRGLQLLFYSVGIGQISSEVPQNLSASRPQDRQFILSSKKLLLSDSGFYLCAWSGGLAGNTGELFFGEGSRLTVL.

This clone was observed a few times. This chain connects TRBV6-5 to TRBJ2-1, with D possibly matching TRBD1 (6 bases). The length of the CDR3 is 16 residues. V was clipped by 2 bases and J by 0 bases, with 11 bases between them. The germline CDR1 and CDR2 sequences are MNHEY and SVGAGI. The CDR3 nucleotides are TGTGCCAGCAGTTACATCCGGACAGCCTCCTACAATGAGCAGTTCTTC. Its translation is CASSYIRTASYNEQFF.

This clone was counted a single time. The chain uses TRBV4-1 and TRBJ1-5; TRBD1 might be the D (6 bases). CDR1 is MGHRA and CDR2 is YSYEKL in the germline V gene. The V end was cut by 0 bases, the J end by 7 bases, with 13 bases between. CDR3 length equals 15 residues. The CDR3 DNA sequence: TGCGCCAGCAGCCAAGATATAACAGGGCTGCAGCCCCAGCATTTT. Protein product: CASSQDITGLQPQHF.

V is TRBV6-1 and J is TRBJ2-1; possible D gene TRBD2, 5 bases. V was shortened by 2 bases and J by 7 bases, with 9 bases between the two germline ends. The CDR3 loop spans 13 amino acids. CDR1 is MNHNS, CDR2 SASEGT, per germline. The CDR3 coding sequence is TGTGCCAGCAGTGAACAAAGAGGGAATGAGCAGTTCTTC. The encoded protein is CASSEQRGNEQFF.